This T cell receptor (beta chain) was sequenced in a study of T cell repertoires in cytomegalovirus infection. Across the whole study: HLA-B-restricted CMV epitopes that are well studied, plus recently identified HLA-C-restricted ones, were used by the study. Shared public TCR beta signatures pointed to both CMV infection and a matching HLA type. Whole-study results and caveats: CMV-specific TCR beta clonotypes restricted by HLA-C dominated the ex vivo response.

This clonotype was detected only a few times. The antigen is not known. The germline gene is not matched at one end of the junction; a read error may be the cause. TCRdb ran MiXCR on the reads and lists one entry per CDR3 protein. The table shows tens of thousands of distinct CDR3 sequences, with 20% to 30% occurring only once. This sequence originates from a human donor in good health (CMV status not recorded). Some clones in this sample may be carry-over from other donors' samples. Sample: CD8+ T cells from cultured PBMCs, taken from culture after CMV antigen stimulation.

CDR3 sequence (DNA): TGTGCCAGCAGTTTAGCGGGGACCGGCGAGCAGTACTTC. The encoded protein is CASSLAGTGEQYF. The V and J genes are TRBV7-6 and TRBJ2-7, with 8 nucleotides matching TRBD2. Germline lookup yields CDR1 SGHVS and CDR2 FNYEAQ. This CDR3 is 13 amino acids long.